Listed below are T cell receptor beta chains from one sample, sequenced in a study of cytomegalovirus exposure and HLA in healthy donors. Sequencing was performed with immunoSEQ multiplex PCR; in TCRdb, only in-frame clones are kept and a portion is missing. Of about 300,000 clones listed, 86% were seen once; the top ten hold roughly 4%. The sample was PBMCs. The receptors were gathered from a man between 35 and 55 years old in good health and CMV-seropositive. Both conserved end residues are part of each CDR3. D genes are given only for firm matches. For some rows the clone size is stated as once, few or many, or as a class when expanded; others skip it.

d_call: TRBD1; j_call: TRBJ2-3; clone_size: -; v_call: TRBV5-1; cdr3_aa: CASSFGTGTDTQYF; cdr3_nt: TGCGCCAGCAGCTTCGGGACAGGAACAGATACGCAGTATTTT
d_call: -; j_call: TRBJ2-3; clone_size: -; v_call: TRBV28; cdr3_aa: CASSRSGPQGDTQYF; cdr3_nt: TGTGCCAGCAGTCGCAGCGGGCCCCAAGGGGATACGCAGTATTTT
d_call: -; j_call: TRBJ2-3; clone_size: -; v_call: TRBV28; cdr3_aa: CASRDDRPSTDTQYF; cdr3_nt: TGTGCCAGCAGAGATGACAGGCCTAGCACAGATACGCAGTATTTT
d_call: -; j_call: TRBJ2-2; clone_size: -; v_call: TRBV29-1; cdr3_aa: CSVGAKNTGELFF; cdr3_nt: TGCAGCGTGGGGGCTAAAAACACCGGGGAGCTGTTTTTT
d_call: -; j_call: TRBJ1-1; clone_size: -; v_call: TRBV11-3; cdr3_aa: CASSQRGMDTEAFF; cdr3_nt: TGTGCCAGCAGCCAGCGGGGCATGGACACTGAAGCTTTCTTT
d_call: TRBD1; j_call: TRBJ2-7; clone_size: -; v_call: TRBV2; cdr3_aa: CARRVEGQGFHEQYF; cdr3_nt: TGTGCCCGCAGGGTTGAGGGACAGGGGTTCCACGAGCAGTACTTC
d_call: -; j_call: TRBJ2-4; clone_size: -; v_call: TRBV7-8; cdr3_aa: CASSLLGVLAKNIQYF; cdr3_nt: TGTGCCAGCAGCTTACTGGGAGTACTAGCCAAAAACATTCAGTACTTC
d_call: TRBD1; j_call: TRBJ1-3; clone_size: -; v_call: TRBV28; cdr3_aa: CASRIGGDGGNTIYF; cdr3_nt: TGTGCCAGCAGGATAGGGGGCGACGGTGGAAACACCATATATTTT
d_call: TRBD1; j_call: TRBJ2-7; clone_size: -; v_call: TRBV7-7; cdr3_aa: CASRQQGALLYEQYF; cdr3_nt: TGTGCTAGCAGACAACAGGGGGCCCTCCTCTACGAGCAGTACTTC
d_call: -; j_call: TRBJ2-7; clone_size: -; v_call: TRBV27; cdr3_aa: CASSLDSRNSYEQYF; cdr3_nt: TGTGCCAGCAGTTTAGACAGCCGCAACTCCTACGAGCAGTACTTC
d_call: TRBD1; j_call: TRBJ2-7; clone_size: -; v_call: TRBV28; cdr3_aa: CASSLYRDSRYEQYF; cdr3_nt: TGTGCCAGCAGTTTATATCGGGACAGCAGATACGAGCAGTACTTC
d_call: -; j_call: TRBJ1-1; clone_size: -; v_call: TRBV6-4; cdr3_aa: CASSDAGQSNTEAFF; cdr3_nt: TGTGCCAGCAGTGACGCTGGACAGTCGAACACTGAAGCTTTCTTT
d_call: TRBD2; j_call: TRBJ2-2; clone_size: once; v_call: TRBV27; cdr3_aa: CASSKFPSGSGTGELFF; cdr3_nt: TGTGCCAGCAGTAAATTCCCTAGCGGGAGCGGCACCGGGGAGCTGTTTTTT